This TCR beta chain is drawn from a study of beta chain features in type 1 diabetes. The investigators reverse transcribed all of the isolated RNA, so they sequenced expressed TCRB transcripts. Assay used: immunoSEQ multiplex PCR; TCRdb lists only in-frame clones, some missing. Of about 620,000 clones listed, around 15% are singletons. V was trimmed by 6 bases and J by 0 bases, leaving 15 bases between them. This CDR3 comprises 15 residues. From germline, CDR1 is SGHRS and CDR2 YFSETQ. Study results and limitations: Relative to healthy donors, patients appeared to have naive, central memory and Treg TCRB repertoires that were more similar. Moderate yet significant TCRB CDR3 shortening was seen in Type 1 diabetes patients in all four CD4+ subsets. A possible short-template PCR bias applies equally to patients and controls.

As regards this clone: The antigen is not known.

The sequenced material came from naive CD4+ T cells from blood. This TCR was recovered from a man younger than 30 in good health. The V and J genes are TRBV5-1 and TRBJ1-1, with TRBD1 as a possible D gene (5 bases). As DNA, the CDR3 is TGCGCCAGCAAAGAGGGGCCTCCCGTGAACACTGAAGCTTTCTTT. Its protein is CASKEGPPVNTEAFF.